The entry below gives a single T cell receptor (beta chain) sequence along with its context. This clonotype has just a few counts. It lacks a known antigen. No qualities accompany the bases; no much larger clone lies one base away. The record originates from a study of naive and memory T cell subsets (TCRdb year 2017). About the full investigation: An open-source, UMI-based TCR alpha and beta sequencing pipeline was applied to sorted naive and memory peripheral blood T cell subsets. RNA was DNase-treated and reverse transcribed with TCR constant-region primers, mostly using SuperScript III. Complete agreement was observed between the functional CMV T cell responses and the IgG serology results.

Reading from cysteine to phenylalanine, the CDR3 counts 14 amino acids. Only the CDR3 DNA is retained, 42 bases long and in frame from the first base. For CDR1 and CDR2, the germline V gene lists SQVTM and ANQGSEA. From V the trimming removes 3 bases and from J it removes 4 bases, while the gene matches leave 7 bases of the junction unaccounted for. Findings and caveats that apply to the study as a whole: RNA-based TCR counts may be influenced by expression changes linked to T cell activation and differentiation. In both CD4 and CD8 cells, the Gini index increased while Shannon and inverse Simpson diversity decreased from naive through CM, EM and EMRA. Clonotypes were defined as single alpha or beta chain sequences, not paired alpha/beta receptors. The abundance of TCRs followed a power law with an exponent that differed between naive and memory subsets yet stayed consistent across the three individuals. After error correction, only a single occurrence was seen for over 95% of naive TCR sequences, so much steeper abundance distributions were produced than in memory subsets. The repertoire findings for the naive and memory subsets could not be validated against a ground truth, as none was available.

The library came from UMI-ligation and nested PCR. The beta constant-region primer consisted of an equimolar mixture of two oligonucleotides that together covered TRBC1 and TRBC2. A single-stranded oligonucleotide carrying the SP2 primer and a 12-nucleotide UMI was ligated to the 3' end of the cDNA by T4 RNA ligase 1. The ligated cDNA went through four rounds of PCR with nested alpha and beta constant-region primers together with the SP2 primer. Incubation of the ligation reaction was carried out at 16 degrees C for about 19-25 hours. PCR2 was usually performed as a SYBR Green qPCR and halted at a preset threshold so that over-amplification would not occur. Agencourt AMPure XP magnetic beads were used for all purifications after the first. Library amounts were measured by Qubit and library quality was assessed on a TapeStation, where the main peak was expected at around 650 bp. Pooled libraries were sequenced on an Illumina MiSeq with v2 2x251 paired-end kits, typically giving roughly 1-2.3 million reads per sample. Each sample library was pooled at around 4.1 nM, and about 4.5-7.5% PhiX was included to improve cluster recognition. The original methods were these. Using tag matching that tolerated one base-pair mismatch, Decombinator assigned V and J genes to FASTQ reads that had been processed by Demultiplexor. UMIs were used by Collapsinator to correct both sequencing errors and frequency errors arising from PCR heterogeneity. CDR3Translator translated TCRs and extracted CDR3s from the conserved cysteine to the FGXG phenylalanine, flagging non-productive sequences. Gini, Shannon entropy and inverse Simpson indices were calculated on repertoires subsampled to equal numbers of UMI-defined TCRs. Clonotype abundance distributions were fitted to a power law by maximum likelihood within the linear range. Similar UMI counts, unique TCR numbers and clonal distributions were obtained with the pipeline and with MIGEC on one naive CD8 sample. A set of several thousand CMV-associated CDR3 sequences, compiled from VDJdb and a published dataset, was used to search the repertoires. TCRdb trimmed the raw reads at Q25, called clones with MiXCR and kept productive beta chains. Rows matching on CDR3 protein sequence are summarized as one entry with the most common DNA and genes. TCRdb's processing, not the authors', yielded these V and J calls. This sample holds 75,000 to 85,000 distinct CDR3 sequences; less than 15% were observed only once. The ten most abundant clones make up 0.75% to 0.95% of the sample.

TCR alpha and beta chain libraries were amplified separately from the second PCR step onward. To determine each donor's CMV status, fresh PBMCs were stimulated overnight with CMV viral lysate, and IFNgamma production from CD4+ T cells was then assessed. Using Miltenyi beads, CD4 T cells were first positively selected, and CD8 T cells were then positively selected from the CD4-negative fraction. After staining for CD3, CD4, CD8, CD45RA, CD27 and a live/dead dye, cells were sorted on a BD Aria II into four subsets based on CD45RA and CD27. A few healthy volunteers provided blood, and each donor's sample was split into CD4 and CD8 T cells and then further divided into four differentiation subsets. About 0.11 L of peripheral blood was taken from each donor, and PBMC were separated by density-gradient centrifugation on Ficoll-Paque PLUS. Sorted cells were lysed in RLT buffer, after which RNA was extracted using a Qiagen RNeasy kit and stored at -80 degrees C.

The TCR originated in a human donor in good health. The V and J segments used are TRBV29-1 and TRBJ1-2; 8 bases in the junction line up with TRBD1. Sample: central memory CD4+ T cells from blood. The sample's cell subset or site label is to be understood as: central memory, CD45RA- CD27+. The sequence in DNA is TGCAGCGTTGACTTTGGACAGGGAGCCTATGGCTACACCTTC. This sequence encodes CSVDFGQGAYGYTF.